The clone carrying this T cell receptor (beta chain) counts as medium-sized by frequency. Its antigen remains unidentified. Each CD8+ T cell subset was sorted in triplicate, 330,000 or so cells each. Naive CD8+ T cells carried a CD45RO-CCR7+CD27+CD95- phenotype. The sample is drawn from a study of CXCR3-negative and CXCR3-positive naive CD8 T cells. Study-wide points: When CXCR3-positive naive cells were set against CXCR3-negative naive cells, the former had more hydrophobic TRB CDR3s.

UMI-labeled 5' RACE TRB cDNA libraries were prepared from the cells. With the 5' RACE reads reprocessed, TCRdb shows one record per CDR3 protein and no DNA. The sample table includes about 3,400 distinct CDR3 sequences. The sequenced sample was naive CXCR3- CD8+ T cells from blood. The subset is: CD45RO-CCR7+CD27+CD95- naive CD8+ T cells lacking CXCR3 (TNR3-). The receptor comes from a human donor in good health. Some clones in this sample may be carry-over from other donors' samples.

This chain's CDR3 is CASSGDSYDSNTGELFF. V is TRBV9 and J is TRBJ2-2; TCRdb gives TRBD1 as the D gene, but with no DNA this cannot be confirmed. This CDR3 has 17 residues. The germline V gene encodes CDR1 SGDLS and CDR2 YYNGEE.